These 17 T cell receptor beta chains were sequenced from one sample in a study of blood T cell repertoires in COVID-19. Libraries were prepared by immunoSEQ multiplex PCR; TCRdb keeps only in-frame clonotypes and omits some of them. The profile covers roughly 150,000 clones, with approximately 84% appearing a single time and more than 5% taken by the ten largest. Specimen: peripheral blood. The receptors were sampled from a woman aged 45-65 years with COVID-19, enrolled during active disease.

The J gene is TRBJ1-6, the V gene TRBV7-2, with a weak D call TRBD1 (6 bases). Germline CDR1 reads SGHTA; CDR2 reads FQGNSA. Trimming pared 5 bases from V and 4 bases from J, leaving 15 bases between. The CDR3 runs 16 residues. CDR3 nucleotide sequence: TGTGCCAGCAGCCCACAGGGAGGGTTATATAATTCACCCCTCCACTTT. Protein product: CASSPQGGLYNSPLHF.

The CDR3 protein is CASSRENTEAFF. As DNA, the CDR3 is TGTGCCAGCAGTAGAGAGAACACTGAAGCTTTCTTT. The genes are TRBV12-3 or TRBV12-4 and TRBJ1-1; the D is unclear. V lost 5 bases, J lost 1 base, and 5 bases lay in between. This CDR3 is built from 12 residues.

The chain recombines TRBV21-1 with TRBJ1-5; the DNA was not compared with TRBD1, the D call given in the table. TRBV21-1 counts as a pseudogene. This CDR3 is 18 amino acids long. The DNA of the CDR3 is TGTGCCAGCAGCAGTAGACAGGGTAGGTTGTCTGGAGATCAGCCCCAGCATTTT. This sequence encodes CASSSRQGRLSGDQPQHF.

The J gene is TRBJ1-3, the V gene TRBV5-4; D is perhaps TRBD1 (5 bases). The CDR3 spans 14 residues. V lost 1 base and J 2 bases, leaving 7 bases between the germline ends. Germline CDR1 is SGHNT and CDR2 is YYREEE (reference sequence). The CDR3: CASSLQGPGNTIYF. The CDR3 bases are TGTGCCAGCAGCTTGCAGGGCCCTGGAAACACCATATATTTT.

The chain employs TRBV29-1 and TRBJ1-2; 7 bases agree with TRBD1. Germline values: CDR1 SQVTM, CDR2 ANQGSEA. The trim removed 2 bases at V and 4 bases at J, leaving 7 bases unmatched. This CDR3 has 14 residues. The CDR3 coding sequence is TGCAGCGTTGAACGGACAGGAGGGATCTATGGCTACACCTTC. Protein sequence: CSVERTGGIYGYTF.

The CDR3 bases are TGTGCCAGCCTGGGCTTCCCCTACAATGAGCAGTTCTTC. Encoded protein: CASLGFPYNEQFF. V is TRBV28 and J is TRBJ2-1; D not resolved. This CDR3 is built from 13 residues. Germline V gene sequence: CDR1 MDHEN, CDR2 SYDVKM. V lost 8 bases and J 2 bases, leaving 10 bases between the germline ends. Together with reference TRBV28 and TRBJ2-1, the CDR3 gives the full variable domain: DVKVTQSSRYLVKRTGEKVFLECVQDMDHENMFWYRQDPGLGLRLIYFSYDVKMKEKGDIPEGYSVSREKKERFSLILESASTNQTSMYLCASLGFPYNEQFFGPGTRLTVL.

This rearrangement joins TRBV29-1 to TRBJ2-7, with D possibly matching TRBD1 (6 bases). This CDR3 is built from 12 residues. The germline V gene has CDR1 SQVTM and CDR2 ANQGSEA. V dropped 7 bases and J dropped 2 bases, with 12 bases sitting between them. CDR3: CSGGQEAYEQYF. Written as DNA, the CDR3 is TGCAGCGGGGGGCAAGAGGCCTACGAGCAGTACTTC.

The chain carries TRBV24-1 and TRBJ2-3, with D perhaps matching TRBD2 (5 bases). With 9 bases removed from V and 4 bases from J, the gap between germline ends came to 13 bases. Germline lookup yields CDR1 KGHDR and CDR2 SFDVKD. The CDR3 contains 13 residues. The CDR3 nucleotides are TGTGCCACCTCCGGGGTGTCCTCAGATACGCAGTATTTT. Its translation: CATSGVSSDTQYF.

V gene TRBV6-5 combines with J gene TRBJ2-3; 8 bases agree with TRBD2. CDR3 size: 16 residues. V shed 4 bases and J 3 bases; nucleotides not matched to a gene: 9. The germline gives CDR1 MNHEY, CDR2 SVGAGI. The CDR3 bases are TGTGCCAGCAGTTTGTTAAGCGGGGGACCTACAGATACGCAGTATTTT. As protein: CASSLLSGGPTDTQYF.

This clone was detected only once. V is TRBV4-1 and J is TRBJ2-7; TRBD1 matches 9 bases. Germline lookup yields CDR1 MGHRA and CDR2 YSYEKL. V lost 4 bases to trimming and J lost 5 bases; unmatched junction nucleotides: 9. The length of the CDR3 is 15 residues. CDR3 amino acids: CASSPRTGASHEQYF. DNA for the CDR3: TGCGCCAGCAGCCCCCGGACAGGGGCAAGCCACGAGCAGTACTTC.

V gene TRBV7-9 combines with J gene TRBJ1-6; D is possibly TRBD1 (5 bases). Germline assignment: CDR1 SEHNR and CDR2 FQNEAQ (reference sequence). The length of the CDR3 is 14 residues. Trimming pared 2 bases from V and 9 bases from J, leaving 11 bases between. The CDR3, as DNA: TGTGCCAGCAGCTTATGGCAGGGCACTTCACCCCTCCACTTT. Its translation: CASSLWQGTSPLHF.

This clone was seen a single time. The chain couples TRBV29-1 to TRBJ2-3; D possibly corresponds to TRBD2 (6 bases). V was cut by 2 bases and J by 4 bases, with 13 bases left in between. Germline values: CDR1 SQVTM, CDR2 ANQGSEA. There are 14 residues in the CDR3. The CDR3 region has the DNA TGCAGCGTTGAACCCGGTAGACTAGCAGATACGCAGTATTTT. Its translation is CSVEPGRLADTQYF.

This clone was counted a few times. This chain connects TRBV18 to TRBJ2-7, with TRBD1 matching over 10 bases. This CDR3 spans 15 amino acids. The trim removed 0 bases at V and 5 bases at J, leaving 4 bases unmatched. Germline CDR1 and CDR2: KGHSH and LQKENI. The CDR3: CASSPPPGTGDEQYF. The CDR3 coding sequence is TGTGCCAGCTCACCACCCCCCGGGACAGGGGACGAGCAGTACTTC.

The CDR3 is CASSIVGGYEQYF. The CDR3 region has the DNA TGTGCCAGTAGTATAGTAGGAGGCTACGAGCAGTACTTC. The rearrangement joins TRBV19 to TRBJ2-7; D perhaps matches TRBD2 (5 bases). Germline CDR1 LNHDA, CDR2 SQIVND (reference sequence). The CDR3 covers 13 residues. V lost 1 base to trimming and J lost 3 bases, with 7 bases between them.

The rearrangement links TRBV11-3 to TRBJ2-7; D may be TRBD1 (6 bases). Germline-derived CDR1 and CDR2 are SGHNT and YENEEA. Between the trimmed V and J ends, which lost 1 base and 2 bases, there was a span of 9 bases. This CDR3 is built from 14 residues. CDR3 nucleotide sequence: TGTGCCAGCAGCTTAGGGACAGAGACCTACGAGCAGTACTTC. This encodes CASSLGTETYEQYF.

The DNA for the CDR3 is TGTGCCAGCAGTTTAGGGACAGTCGTCACCGGGGAGCTGTTTTTT. It is translated as CASSLGTVVTGELFF. This chain links TRBV27 with TRBJ2-2; 7 bases agree with TRBD1. The CDR3 sequence is 15 residues long. V lost 2 bases and J lost 4; bases outside the gene matches: 4. The germline V gene has CDR1 MNHEY and CDR2 SMNVEV (reference sequence).

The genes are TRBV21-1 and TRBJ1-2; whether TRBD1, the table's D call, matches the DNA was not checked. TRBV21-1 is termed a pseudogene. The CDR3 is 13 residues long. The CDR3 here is CASGQGTTGGYTF. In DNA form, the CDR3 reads TGTGCCAGTGGACAGGGGACGACTGGTGGCTACACCTTC.